The 8 T cell receptor beta chains listed next were all sequenced from one sample in a study of human T cells and chemical hapten exposure. Time point denoted: pre-sensitization, week 0. Treatment given: therapeutic diphenylcyclopropenone sensitization with weekly scalp DPC. TCRdb fed the RACE reads into MiXCR, producing one record per CDR3 protein. The top ten hold around 3.6% of the sample, which has approximately 100,000 distinct CDR3 sequences, 9.6% seen once. The sequencing here drew on whole blood, taken in connection with sensitization to the hapten diphenylcyclopropenone (DPC). The receptors originated from a woman aged 40 to 55 with alopecia areata. Some clones in this sample may be carry-over from other donors' samples.

This clonotype came up a few times. The J gene is TRBJ1-1, the V gene TRBV6-2 or TRBV6-3; TRBD1 might be the D (6 bases). This CDR3 contains 15 residues. Trimming shortened V by 2 bases and J by 5 bases, and 15 bases separated the two germline ends. Germline V gene sequence: CDR1 MNHEY, CDR2 SVGEGT. CDR3 loop: CASSYQTKGVTEAFF. CDR3 sequence (DNA): TGTGCCAGCAGTTACCAGACGAAGGGGGTGACTGAAGCTTTCTTT.

This clonotype was seen a handful of times. The chain joins TRBV6-2 or TRBV6-3 to TRBJ1-5; TRBD1 might be the D (5 bases). CDR3 length equals 15 residues. With 6 bases removed from V and 3 bases from J, the gap between germline ends came to 15 bases. The germline V gene has CDR1 MNHEY and CDR2 SVGEGT. The CDR3, as DNA: TGTGCCAGCAGCGACGCCAAAGGGGTCAATCAGCCCCAGCATTTT. Translation: CASSDAKGVNQPQHF.

For the CDR3, the DNA is TGTGCCAGCAGTTACTCCGGCCGCGGGAGGGGTATTTCGAAACTGTTTTTT. This gives the protein CASSYSGRGRGISKLFF. The rearrangement links TRBV6-5 to TRBJ1-4, with TRBD1 as a possible D gene (5 bases). The CDR3 covers 17 residues. The germline V and J ends were trimmed by 0 bases and 11 bases, with 22 bases remaining between them. From germline, CDR1 is MNHEY and CDR2 SVGAGI.

The CDR3 spells CASRDGQGGNQPQHF. In DNA, the CDR3 is TGTGCCAGCAGAGACGGACAGGGGGGCAATCAGCCCCAGCATTTT. The chain employs TRBV6-1 and TRBJ1-5; 10 bases align to TRBD1. V shed 6 bases and J 2 bases; nucleotides not matched to a gene: 4. The germline V gene encodes CDR1 MNHNS and CDR2 SASEGT. The CDR3 is made up of 15 amino acids.

The sample holds a few counts of this clonotype. V gene TRBV7-8 combines with J gene TRBJ2-4; D is unclear. Germline CDR1 and CDR2: SGHVS and FQNEAQ. The CDR3 is made up of 14 amino acids. V gave up 1 base and J gave up 1 base, with 5 bases separating them. The CDR3 reads CASSLEQAKNIQYF. The CDR3 nucleotides read TGTGCCAGCAGCTTAGAACAGGCCAAAAACATTCAGTACTTC.

V is TRBV7-9 and J is TRBJ2-1; 15 bases map to TRBD2. V lost 6 bases, J lost 4 bases, and 7 bases stayed unmatched. Germline-derived CDR1 and CDR2 are SEHNR and FQNEAQ (reference sequence). The length of the CDR3 is 17 residues. The chain's CDR3 is CASRIGLAGGPYNEQFF. CDR3 nucleotide sequence: TGTGCCAGCAGAATCGGACTAGCGGGGGGGCCGTACAATGAGCAGTTCTTC.

The table lists this clonotype with many counts. The J gene is TRBJ2-3, the V gene TRBV9; 9 bases agree with TRBD2. Looked up from germline, CDR1 is SGDLS and CDR2 is YYNGEE. J lost 5 bases, V lost 4 bases, and 14 bases had no gene match. The CDR3 has 17 amino acids. The CDR3 region has the DNA TGTGCCAGCAGCCCGGGGCTAGCGGGGCTGCTCGGAGATACGCAGTATTTT. It encodes CASSPGLAGLLGDTQYF. The whole variable domain, filled in from reference TRBV9 and TRBJ2-3, reads DSGVTQTPKHLITATGQRVTLRCSPRSGDLSVYWYQQSLDQGLQFLIQYYNGEERAKGNILERFSAQQFPDLHSELNLSSLELGDSALYFCASSPGLAGLLGDTQYFGPGTRLTVL.

This rearrangement joins TRBV29-1 to TRBJ2-2, with 10 bases identical to TRBD2. Germline CDR1 reads SQVTM; CDR2 reads ANQGSEA. V lost 2 bases to trimming and J lost 0 bases; unmatched junction nucleotides: 3. CDR3 length: 16 amino acids. The CDR3 reads CSVESLAGANTGELFF. The CDR3 DNA is TGCAGCGTTGAATCCCTAGCGGGGGCGAACACCGGGGAGCTGTTTTTT.